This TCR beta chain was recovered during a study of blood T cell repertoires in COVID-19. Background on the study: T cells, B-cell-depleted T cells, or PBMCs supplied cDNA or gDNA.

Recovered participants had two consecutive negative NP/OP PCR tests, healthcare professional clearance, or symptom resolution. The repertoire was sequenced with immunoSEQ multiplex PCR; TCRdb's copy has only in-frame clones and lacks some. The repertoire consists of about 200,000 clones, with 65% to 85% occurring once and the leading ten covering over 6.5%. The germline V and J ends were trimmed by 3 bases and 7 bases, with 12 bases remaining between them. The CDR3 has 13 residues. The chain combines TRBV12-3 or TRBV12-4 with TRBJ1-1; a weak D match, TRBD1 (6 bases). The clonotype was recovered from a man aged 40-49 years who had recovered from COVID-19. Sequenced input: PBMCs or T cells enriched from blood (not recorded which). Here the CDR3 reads CASSFQGWGEAFF. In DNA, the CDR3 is TGTGCCAGCAGTTTCCAGGGGTGGGGTGAAGCTTTCTTT.